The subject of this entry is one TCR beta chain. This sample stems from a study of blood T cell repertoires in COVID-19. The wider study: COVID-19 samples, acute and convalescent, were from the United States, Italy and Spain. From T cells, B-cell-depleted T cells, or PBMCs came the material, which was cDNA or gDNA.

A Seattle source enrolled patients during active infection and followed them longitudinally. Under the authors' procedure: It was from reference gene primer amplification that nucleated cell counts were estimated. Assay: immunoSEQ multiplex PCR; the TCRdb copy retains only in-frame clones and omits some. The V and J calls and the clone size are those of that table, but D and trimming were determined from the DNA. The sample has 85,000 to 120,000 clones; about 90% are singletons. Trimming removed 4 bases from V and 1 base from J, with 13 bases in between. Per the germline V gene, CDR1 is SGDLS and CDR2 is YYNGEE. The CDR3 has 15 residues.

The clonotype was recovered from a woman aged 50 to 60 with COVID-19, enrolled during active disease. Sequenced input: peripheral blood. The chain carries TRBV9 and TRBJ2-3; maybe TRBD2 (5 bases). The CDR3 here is CASSPEGIRTDTQYF. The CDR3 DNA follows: TGTGCCAGCAGCCCAGAGGGTATTCGCACAGATACGCAGTATTTT.